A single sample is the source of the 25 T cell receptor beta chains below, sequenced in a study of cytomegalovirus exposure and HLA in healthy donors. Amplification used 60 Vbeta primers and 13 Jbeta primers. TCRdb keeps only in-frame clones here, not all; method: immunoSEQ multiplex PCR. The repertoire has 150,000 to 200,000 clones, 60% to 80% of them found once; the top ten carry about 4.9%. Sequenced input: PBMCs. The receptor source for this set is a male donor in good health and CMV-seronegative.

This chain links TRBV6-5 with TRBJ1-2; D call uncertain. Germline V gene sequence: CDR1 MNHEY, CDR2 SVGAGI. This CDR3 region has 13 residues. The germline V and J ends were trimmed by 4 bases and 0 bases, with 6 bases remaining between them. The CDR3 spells CASSWATNYGYTF. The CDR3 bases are TGTGCCAGCAGTTGGGCCACTAACTATGGCTACACCTTC.

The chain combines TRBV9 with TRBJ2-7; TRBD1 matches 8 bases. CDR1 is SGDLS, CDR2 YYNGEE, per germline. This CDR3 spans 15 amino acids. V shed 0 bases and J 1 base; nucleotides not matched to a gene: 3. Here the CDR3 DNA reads TGTGCCAGCAGCGTAGCCCAGGGGGCATCCTACGAGCAGTACTTC. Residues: CASSVAQGASYEQYF. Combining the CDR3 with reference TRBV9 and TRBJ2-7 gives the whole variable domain DSGVTQTPKHLITATGQRVTLRCSPRSGDLSVYWYQQSLDQGLQFLIQYYNGEERAKGNILERFSAQQFPDLHSELNLSSLELGDSALYFCASSVAQGASYEQYFGPGTRLTVT.

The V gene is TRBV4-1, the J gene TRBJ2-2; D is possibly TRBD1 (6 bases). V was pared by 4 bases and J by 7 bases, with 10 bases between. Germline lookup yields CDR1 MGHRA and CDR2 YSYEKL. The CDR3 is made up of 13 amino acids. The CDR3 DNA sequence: TGCGCCAGCAGCCCGAGGACAGTCGGGGAGCTGTTTTTT. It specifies CASSPRTVGELFF.

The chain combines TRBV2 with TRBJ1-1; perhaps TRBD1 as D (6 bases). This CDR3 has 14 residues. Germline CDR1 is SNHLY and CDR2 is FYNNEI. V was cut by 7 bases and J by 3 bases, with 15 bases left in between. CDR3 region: CASNDFRGYTEAFF. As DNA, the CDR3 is TGTGCCAGCAATGACTTTAGGGGGTACACTGAAGCTTTCTTT.

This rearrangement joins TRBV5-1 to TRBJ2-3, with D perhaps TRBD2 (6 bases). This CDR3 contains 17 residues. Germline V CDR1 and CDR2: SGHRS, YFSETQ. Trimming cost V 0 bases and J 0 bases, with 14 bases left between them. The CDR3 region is CASSLGVLASSTDTQYF. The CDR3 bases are TGCGCCAGCAGCTTGGGAGTACTAGCCAGCAGCACAGATACGCAGTATTTT.

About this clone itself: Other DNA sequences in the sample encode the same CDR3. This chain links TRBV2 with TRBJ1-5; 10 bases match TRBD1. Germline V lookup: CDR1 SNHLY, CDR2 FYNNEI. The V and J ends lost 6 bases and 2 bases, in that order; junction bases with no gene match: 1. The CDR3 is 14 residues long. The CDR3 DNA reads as TGTGCCAGCAGCGGGACAGGGGGCAATCAGCCCCAGCATTTT. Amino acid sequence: CASSGTGGNQPQHF. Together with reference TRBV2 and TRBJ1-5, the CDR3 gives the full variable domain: EPEVTQTPSHQVTQMGQEVILRCVPISNHLYFYWYRQILGQKVEFLVSFYNNEISEKSEIFDDQFSVERPDGSNFTLKIRSTKLEDSAMYFCASSGTGGNQPQHFGDGTRLSIL.

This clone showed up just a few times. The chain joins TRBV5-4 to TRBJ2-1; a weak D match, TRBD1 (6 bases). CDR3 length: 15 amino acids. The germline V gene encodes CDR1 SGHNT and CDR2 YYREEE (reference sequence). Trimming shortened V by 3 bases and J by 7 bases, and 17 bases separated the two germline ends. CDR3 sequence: CASSSIGYRENEQFF. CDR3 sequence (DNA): TGTGCCAGCAGCTCAATCGGATACAGGGAAAATGAGCAGTTCTTC. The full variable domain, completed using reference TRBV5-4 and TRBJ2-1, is ETGVTQSPTHLIKTRGQQVTLRCSSQSGHNTVSWYQQALGQGPQFIFQYYREEENGRGNFPPRFSGLQFPNYSSELNVNALELDDSALYLCASSSIGYRENEQFFGPGTRLTVL.

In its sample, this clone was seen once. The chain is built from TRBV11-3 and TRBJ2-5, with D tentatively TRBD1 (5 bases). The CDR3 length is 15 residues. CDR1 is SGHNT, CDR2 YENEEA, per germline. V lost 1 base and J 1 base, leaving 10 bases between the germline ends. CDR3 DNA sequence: TGTGCCAGCAGCTTAGCAGGTGGGGCCCAAGAGACCCAGTACTTC. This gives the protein CASSLAGGAQETQYF.

CDR3 sequence (DNA): TGTGCCACCAGGAGAGCTAGCGGGATCTACGAGCAGTACTTC. It encodes CATRRASGIYEQYF. The chain carries TRBV6-1 and TRBJ2-7; 9 nucleotides line up with TRBD2. Germline trimming cut 10 bases from V and 3 bases from J; bases unmatched to any gene: 10. Germline assignment: CDR1 MNHNS and CDR2 SASEGT. The CDR3 loop spans 14 amino acids.

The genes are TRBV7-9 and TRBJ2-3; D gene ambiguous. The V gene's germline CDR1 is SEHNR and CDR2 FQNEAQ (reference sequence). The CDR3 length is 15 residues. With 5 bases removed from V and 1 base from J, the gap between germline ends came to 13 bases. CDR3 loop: CASSPWAQRTDTQYF. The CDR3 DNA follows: TGTGCCAGCAGCCCGTGGGCTCAACGCACAGATACGCAGTATTTT.

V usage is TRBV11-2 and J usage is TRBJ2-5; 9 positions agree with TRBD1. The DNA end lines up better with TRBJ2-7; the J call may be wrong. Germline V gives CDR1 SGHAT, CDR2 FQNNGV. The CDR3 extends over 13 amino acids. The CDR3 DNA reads TGTGCCACCAGGGGACAGGGAGGTTACGAGCAGTACTTC. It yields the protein CATRGQGGYEQYF.

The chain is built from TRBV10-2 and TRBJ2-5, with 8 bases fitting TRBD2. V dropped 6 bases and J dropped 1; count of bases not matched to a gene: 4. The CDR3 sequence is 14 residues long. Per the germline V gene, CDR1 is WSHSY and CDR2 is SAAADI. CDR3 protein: CASSLAGRQETQYF. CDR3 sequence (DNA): TGCGCCAGCAGCCTAGCGGGCCGCCAAGAGACCCAGTACTTC.

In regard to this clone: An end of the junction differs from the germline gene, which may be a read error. CDR3 in amino acids: CASSFSTGVGTEVFF. As DNA, the CDR3 is TGCGCCAGCAGCTTTTCTACCGGGGTTGGCACTGAAGTTTTCTTT. The genes are TRBV5-1 and TRBJ1-1; unclear D gene. The CDR3 covers 15 residues. Germline V gene lookup returns CDR1 SGHRS and CDR2 YFSETQ.

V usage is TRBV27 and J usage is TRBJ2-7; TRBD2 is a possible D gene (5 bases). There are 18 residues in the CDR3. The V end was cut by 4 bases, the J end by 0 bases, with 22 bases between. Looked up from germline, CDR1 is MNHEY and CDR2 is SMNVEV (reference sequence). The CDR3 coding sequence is TGTGCCAGCAGTTCCCCCCGCGGACGCCCTGGGAGCTCCTACGAGCAGTACTTC. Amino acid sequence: CASSSPRGRPGSSYEQYF.

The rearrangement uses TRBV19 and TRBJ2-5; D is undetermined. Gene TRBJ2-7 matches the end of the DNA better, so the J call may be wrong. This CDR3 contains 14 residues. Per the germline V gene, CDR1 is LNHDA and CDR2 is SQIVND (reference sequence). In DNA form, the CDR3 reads TGTGCCAGTAGTATAACCCACCTAGGCTACGAGCAGTACTTC. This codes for CASSITHLGYEQYF.

CDR3 protein: CASSLVFAGEGTDTQYF. The CDR3 coding sequence is TGTGCCAGCAGCTTAGTCTTCGCGGGAGAGGGCACAGATACGCAGTATTTT. The V gene is TRBV11-3, the J gene TRBJ2-3; the match to TRBD2 covers 7 bases. CDR1 and CDR2 (germline): SGHNT, YENEEA. This CDR3 comprises 17 residues. Trimming removed 1 base from V and 1 base from J; junction bases left unmatched: 8.

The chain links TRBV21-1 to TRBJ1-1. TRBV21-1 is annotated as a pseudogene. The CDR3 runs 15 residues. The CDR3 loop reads CASSKASSRNTEAFF. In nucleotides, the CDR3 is TGTGCCAGCAGCAAAGCGAGCTCCCGGAACACTGAAGCTTTCTTT.

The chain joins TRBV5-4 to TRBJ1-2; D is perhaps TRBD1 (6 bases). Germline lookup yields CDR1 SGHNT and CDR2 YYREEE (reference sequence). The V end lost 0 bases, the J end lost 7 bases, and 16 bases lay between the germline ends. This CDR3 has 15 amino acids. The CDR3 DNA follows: TGTGCCAGCAGCTTGGAGGGGACACGGACGCGTGGCTACACCTTC. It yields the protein CASSLEGTRTRGYTF.

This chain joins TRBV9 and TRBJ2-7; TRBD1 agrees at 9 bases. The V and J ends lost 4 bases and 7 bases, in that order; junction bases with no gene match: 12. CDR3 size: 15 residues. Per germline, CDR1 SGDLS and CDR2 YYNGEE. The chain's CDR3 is CASSSRGDRVGEQYF. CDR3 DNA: TGTGCCAGCAGCTCGAGGGGGGACAGGGTGGGAGAGCAGTACTTC.

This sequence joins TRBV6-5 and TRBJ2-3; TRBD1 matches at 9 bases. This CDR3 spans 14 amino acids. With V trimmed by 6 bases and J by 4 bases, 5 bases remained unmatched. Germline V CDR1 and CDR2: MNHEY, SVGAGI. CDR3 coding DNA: TGTGCCAGCAGGTGGACAGGGGCGGCAGATACGCAGTATTTT. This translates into CASRWTGAADTQYF.

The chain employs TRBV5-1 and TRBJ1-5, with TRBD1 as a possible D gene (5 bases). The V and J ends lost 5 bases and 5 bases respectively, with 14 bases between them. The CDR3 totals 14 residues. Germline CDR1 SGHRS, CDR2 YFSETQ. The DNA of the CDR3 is TGCGCCAGCAGTCAGGCAGGGTTGGATCAGCCCCAGCATTTT. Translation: CASSQAGLDQPQHF.

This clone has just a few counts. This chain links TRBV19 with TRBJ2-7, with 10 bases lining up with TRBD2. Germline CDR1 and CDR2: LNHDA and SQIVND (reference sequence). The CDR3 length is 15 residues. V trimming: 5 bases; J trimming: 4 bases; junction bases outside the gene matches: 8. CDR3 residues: CASSAASGSLYEQYF. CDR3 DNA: TGTGCCAGTAGTGCAGCTAGCGGGAGTTTGTACGAGCAGTACTTC.

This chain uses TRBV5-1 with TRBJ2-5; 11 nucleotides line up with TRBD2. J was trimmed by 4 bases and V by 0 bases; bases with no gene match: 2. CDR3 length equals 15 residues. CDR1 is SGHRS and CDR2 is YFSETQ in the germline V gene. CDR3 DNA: TGCGCCAGCAGCTTGGGGACTAGCGGGTTAGAGACCCAGTACTTC. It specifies CASSLGTSGLETQYF. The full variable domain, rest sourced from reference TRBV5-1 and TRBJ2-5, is KAGVTQTPRYLIKTRGQQVTLSCSPISGHRSVSWYQQTPGQGLQFLFEYFSETQRNKGNFPGRFSGRQFSNSRSEMNVSTLELGDSALYLCASSLGTSGLETQYFGPGTRLLVL.

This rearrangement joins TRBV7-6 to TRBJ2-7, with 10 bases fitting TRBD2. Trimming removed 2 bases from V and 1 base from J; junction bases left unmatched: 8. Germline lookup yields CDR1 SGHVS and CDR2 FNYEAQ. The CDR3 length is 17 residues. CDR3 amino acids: CASSLFPQTSGSYEQYF. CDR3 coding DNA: TGTGCCAGCAGCTTATTCCCCCAGACTAGCGGGTCCTACGAGCAGTACTTC.

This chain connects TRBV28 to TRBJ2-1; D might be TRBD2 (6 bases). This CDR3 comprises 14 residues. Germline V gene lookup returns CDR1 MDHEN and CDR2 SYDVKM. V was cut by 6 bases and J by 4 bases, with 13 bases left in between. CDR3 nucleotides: TGTGCCAGCAGCAGAACCGGGACTTACAATGAGCAGTTCTTC. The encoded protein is CASSRTGTYNEQFF. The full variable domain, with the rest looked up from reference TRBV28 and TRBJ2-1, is DVKVTQSSRYLVKRTGEKVFLECVQDMDHENMFWYRQDPGLGLRLIYFSYDVKMKEKGDIPEGYSVSREKKERFSLILESASTNQTSMYLCASSRTGTYNEQFFGPGTRLTVL.